The source of this T cell receptor (beta chain) is a study of beta chain features in type 1 diabetes (dated by TCRdb to about 2018). In the study overall: Patients and healthy donors did not differ in mean age, gender distribution, total cell number or subset yield. The study compared TCRB repertoires of sorted circulating CD4+ T cell subsets between recently diagnosed type 1 diabetes patients and matched healthy donors. Naive and central memory subsets were obtained from all 30 or so donors, but regulatory and stem cell-like memory subsets were isolated from only 8 patients and about 8 healthy donors. A total of about 100,000,000 sorted cells were examined across all samples, and RNA yield correlated strongly with the number of cells per subset.

On the study overall, not on this receptor specifically: PCR may preferentially amplify shorter templates, but because patient and control samples were amplified and corrected together, any resulting skew would affect both groups equally. Only small numbers of individuals were included in the HLA sub-analyses, which left unresolved whether HLA type had any influence on TCRB rearrangement. Naive, central memory and regulatory TCRB repertoires appeared more similar among patients than among healthy donors. Patients with type 1 diabetes made fewer insertions and deleted more nucleotides at VDJ recombination sites, implying thymic rearrangement abnormalities. A moderate but significant shortening of TCRB CDR3 length was observed in type 1 diabetes patients in all four CD4+ subsets. Because cDNA was sequenced instead of genomic DNA, highly expressing activated cells could be over-represented, though the groups showed no difference in activation or CD3 levels.

The entire amount of isolated RNA was reverse transcribed using the High Capacity cDNA Reverse Transcription Kit, so the sequenced TCRB transcripts were expressed ones. Deep immunoSEQ sequencing was performed on naive, central memory and regulatory T cell samples, with an average of roughly 3.3 million total reads per sample. After sorted cells were lysed in RLT buffer, RNA was extracted with DNase-treated RNeasy Micro or Mini kits, with the choice depending on cell number. To prevent cross-contamination, each cell subset was processed individually, whereas patient and healthy donor samples were processed jointly. The immunoSEQ multiplex PCR was used to amplify TCRB sequences from cDNA, yielding 87-bp fragments that span the CDR3 region. Sequencing of the amplicons was performed on the Illumina HiSeq platform. In the authors' own workflow: PCR bias was corrected computationally using synthetic template baselines, and reads within Hamming distance 2 were collapsed, with unmergeable singletons discarded. Reads were aligned against IMGT so that V, D and J genes, CDR3 length and insertions or deletions at six rearrangement sites could be assigned. Within each subset, clonotype counts were normalized to the number of sorted cells before true diversity and Gini coefficients were calculated with the tcR R package. Repertoire sharing was quantified using the overlap coefficient calculated on TCRB nucleotide sequences. TCRdb carries this immuneACCESS record with in-frame sequences only. Its versions omit some clonotypes, under half of them owing to an unresolved V gene in the studies checked, with the rest unexplained. V and J calls and clone size are copied from that table; D and trimming were computed from the DNA. The sample table lists approximately 170,000 clones, approximately 8.1% of them with a count of one. The ten biggest clones cover roughly 0.5% of the sample.

Germline trimming amounts to 1 base on V and 4 bases on J, with 1 as the count of junction bases outside the gene matches. From the cysteine up to the phenylalanine, the CDR3 has a length of 15 residues. The kept DNA is CDR3 alone, 45 bases in frame from the first base. Reading the germline V gene (reference sequence) gives CDR1 SGHNT and CDR2 YYREEE. This clone was found a few times. Its antigen specificity is not known. There are no base qualities to consult, and no much larger clone falls within one base. A single peripheral blood draw of about 120 mL on average was collected from each donor into heparinised tubes. A BD FACSAria II was used to sort naive, central memory, regulatory and stem cell-like memory CD4+ T cells with a panel that included CD45RO, CCR7, CD25, CD127, CD95 and CD27. Purity was above 98% for every sorted population. PBMCs were isolated right away by Lymphoprep density gradient centrifugation and were stained directly, without culture. Samples were stained and sorted in pairs, with one healthy donor and one patient per experiment, so that batch effects were minimized.

This TCR was sampled from a man younger than 35 with type 1 diabetes. Rearrangement joined TRBV5-4 to TRBJ2-1, with TRBD2 identical over 11 junction bases. Sequenced material: central memory CD4+ T cells from blood. The nucleotides are TGTGCCAGCAGCTTGACTAGCGGGGGATACAATGAGCAGTTCTTC. Translated, this is CASSLTSGGYNEQFF. The CDR3 plus the reference TRBV5-4 and TRBJ2-1 genes for the other parts give the full variable domain: ETGVTQSPTHLIKTRGQQVTLRCSSQSGHNTVSWYQQALGQGPQFIFQYYREEENGRGNFPPRFSGLQFPNYSSELNVNALELDDSALYLCASSLTSGGYNEQFFGPGTRLTVL.